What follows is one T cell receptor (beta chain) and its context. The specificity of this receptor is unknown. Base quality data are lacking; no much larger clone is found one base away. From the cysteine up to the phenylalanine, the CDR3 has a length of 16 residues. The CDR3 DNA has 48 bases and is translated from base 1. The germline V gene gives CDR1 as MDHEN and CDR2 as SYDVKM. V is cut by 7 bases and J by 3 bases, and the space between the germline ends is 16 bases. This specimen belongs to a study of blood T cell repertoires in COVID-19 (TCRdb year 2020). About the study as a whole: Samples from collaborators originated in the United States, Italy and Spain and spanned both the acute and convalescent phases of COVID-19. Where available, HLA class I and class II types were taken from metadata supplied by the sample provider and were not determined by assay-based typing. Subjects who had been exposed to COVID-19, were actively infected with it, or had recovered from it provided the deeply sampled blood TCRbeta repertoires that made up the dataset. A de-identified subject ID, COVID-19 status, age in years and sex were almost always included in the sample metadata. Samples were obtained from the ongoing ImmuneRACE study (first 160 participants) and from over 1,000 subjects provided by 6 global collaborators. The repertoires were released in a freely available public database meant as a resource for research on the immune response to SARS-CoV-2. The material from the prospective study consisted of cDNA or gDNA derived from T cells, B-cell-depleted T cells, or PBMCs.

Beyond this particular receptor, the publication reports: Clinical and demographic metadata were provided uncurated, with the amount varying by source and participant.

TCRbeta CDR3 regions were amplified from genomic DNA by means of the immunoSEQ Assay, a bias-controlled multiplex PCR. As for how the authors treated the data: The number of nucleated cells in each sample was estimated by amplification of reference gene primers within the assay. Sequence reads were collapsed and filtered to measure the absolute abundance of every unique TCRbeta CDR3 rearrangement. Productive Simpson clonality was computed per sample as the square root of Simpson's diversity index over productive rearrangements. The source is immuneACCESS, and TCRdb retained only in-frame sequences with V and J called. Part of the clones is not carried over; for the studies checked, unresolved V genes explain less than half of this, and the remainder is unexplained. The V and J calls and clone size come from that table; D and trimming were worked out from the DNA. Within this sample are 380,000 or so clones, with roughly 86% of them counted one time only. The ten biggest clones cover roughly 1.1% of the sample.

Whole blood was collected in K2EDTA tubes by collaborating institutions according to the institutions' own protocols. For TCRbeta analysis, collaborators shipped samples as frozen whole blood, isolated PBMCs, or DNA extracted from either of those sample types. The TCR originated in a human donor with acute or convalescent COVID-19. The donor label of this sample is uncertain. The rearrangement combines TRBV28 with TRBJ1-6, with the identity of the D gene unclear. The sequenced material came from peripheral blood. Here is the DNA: TGTGCCAGCACCTTAAGTAGCGTATACTATAATTCACCCCTCCACTTT. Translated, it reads CASTLSSVYYNSPLHF.